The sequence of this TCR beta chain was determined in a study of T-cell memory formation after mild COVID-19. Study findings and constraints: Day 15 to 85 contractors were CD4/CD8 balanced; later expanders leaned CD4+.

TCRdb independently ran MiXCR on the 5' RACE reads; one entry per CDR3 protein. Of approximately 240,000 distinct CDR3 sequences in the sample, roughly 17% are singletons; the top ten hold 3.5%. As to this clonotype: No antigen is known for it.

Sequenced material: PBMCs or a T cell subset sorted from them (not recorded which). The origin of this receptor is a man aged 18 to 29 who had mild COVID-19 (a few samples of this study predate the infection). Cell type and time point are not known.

This chain's CDR3 is CSVNREGASEQYV. The CDR3 nucleotides are TGCAGCGTTAATAGAGAGGGGGCGAGTGAGCAGTACGTC. The V gene is TRBV29-1, the J gene TRBJ2-7; 7 nucleotides match TRBD1. Germline assignment: CDR1 SQVTM and CDR2 ANQGSEA. Trimming took 5 bases from V and 7 from J; bases not matched to a gene: 11. There are 13 residues in the CDR3.